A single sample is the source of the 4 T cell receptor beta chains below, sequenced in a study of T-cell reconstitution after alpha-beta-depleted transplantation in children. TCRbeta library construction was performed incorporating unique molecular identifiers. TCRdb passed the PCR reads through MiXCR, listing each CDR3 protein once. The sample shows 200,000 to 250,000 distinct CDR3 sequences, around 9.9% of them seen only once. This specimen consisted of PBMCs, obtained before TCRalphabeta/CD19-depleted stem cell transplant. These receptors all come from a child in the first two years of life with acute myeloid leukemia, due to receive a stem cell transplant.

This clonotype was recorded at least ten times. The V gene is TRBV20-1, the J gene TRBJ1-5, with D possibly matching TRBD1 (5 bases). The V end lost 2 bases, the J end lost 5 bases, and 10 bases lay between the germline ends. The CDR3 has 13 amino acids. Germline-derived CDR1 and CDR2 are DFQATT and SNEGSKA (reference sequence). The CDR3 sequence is CSARPTVDQPQHF. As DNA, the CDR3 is TGCAGTGCTAGACCGACAGTTGATCAGCCCCAGCATTTT.

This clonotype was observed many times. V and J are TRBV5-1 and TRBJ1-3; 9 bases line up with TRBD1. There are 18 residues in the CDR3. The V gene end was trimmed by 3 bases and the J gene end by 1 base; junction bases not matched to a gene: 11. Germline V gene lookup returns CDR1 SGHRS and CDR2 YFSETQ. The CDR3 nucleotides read TGCGCCAGCAGCTGGGGACAGGGACAAACTAAGTCTGGAAACACCATATATTTT. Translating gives CASSWGQGQTKSGNTIYF.

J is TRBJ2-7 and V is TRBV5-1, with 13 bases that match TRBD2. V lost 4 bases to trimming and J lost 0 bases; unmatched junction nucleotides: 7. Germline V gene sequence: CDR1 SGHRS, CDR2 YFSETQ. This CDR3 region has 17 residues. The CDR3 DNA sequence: TGCGCCAGCAGCATAGGCGGGACTAGCGGGGACTCCTACGAGCAGTACTTC. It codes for CASSIGGTSGDSYEQYF.

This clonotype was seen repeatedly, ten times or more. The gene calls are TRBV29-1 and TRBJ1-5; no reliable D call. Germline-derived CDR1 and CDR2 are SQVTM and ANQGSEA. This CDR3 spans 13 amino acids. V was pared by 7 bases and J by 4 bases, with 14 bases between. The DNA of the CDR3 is TGCAGCGCTGGAGGCAGCGAAAATCAGCCCCAGCATTTT. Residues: CSAGGSENQPQHF. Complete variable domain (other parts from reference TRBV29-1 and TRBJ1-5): SAVISQKPSRDICQRGTSLTIQCQVDSQVTMMFWYRQQPGQSLTLIATANQGSEATYESGFVIDKFPISRPNLTFSTLTVSNMSPEDSSIYLCSAGGSENQPQHFGDGTRLSIL.